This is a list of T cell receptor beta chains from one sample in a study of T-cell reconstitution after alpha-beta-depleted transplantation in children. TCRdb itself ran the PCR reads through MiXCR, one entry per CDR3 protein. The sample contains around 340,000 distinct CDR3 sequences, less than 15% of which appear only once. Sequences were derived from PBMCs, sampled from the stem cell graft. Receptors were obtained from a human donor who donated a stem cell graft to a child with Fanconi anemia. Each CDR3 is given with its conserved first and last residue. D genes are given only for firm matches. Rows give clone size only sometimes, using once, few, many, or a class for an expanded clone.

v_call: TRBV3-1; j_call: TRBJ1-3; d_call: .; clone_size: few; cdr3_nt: TGTGCCAGCAGCCAAGGGACAGACTCTGGAAACACCATATATTTT; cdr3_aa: CASSQGTDSGNTIYF
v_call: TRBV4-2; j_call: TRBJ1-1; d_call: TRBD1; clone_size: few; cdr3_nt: TGTGCCAGCAGCCAAGAGAGGTGGGACAGAAACACTGAAGCTTTCTTT; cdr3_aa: CASSQERWDRNTEAFF
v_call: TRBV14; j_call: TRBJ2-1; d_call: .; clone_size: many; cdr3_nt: TGTGCCAGCACCTCCCAACAGGGTAATGAGCAGTTCTTC; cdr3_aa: CASTSQQGNEQFF
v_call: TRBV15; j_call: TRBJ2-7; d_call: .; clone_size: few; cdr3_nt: TGTGCCACCAGCAGCGGGCGACTCTACGAGCAGTACTTC; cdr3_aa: CATSSGRLYEQYF
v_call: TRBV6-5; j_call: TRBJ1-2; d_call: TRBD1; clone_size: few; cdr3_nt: TGTGCCAGCAGTTACCGGGACAGGGGCGGCTATGGCTACACCTTC; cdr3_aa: CASSYRDRGGYGYTF
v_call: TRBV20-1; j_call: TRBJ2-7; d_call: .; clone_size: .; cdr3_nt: TGCAGTGCTAGAGTTGGGGGTCCCGGGGTCGAGCAGTACTTC; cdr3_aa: CSARVGGPGVEQYF
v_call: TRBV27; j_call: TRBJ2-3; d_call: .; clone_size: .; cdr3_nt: TGTGCCAGCAGTCAAACCAGGTCCCCGAATAGTGCGCAGTATTTT; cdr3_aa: CASSQTRSPNSAQYF
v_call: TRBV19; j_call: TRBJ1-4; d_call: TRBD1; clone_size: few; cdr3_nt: TGTGCCAGTAGACCCAGGGGGTCCTACGAAGAAAAACTGTTTTTT; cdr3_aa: CASRPRGSYEEKLFF
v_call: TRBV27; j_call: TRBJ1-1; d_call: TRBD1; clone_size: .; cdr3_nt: TGTGCCAGCATGTCAGGGGGCTTTGTCACTGAAGCTTTCTTT; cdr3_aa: CASMSGGFVTEAFF
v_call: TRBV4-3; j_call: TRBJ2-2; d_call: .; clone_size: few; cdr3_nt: TGCGCCAGCAGCCAAGTACGGGGGCCCACCGGGGAGCTGTTTTTT; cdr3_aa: CASSQVRGPTGELFF
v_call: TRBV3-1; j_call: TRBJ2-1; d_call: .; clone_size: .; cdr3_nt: TGTGCCAGCAGCCAGAGTTTAGCTTCCTCAAGGTTCTTC; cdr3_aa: CASSQSLASSRFF
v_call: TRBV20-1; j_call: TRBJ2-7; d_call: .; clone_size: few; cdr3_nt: TGCAGTGCTAGAGCCGAGAACTACGAGCAGTACTTC; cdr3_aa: CSARAENYEQYF
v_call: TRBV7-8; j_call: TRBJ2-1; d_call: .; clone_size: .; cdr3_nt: TGTGCCAGCAGCTTGAGGGGTATGGGGTACAATGAGCAGTTCTTC; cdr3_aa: CASSLRGMGYNEQFF
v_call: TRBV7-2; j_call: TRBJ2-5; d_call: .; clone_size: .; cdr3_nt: TGTGCCAGCAGCTTATTGGGCAGGGAGGCAGAGACCCAGTACTTC; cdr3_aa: CASSLLGREAETQYF
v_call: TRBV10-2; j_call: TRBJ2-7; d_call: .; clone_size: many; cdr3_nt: TGCGCCAGCAGTGATAGCGGTTCCTACGAGCAGTACTTC; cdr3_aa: CASSDSGSYEQYF
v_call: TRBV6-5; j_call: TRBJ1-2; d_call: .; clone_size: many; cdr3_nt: TGTGCCAGCAGGGCCGAGGTACAAGGAGGCTACACCTTC; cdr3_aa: CASRAEVQGGYTF
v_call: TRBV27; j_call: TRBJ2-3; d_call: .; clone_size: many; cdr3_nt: TGTGCCAGCAGTTCACCCACTAGCTTCCCAGATACGCAGTATTTT; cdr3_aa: CASSSPTSFPDTQYF
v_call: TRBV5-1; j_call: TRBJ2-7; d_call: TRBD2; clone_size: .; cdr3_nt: TGCGCCAGCAGAGGGACTAGCGGTCACGAGCAGTACTTC; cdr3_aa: CASRGTSGHEQYF
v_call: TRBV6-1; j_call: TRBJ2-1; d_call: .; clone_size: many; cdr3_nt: TGTGCCAGCGGCAGGGGATCAAATGAGCAGTTCTTC; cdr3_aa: CASGRGSNEQFF
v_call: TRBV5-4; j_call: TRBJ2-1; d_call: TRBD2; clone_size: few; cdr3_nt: TGTGCCAGCATCGTAGCGGGGGGGCGGAATGAGCAGTTCTTC; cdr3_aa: CASIVAGGRNEQFF
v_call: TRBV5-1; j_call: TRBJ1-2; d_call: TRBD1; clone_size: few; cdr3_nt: TGCGCCAGCAGCTGGGGGACAGGGGGCTATGGCTATGGCTACACCTTC; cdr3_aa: CASSWGTGGYGYGYTF
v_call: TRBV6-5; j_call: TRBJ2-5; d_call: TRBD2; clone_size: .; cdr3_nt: TGTGCCAGCAGTTACCCGGGGGGGCAAGGGGGTGAGACCCAGTACTTC; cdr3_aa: CASSYPGGQGGETQYF
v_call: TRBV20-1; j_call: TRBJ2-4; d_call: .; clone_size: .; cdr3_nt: TGCAGTGCTAGTCTAGCACTAGCCAAAAACATTCAGTACTTC; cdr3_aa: CSASLALAKNIQYF
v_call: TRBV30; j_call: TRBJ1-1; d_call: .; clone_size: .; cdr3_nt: TGTGCCTGGACTGGGAGGGCGGACACTGAAGCTTTCTTT; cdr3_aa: CAWTGRADTEAFF
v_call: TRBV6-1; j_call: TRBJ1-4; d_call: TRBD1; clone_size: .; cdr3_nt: TGTGCCAGCAGCCGGAAGGTGCAGGGGGAGTATGAAAAACTGTTTTTT; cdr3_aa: CASSRKVQGEYEKLFF
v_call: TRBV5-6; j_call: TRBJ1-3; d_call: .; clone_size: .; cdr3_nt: TGTGCCAGCAGCTTGGCAGGGGTGAACACCATATATTTT; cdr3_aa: CASSLAGVNTIYF
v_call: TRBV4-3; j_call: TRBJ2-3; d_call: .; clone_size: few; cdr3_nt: TGCGCCAGCAGCCAAGGAATAGCGGGACAGGGACCCGATACGCAGTATTTT; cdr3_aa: CASSQGIAGQGPDTQYF
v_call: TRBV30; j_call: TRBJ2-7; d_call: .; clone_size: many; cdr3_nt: TGTGCCTGGAGTCGCTCCAGTCGTTTTGGGGCTAAGCAGTACTTC; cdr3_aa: CAWSRSSRFGAKQYF
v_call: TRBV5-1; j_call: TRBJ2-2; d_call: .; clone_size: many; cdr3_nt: TGCGCCAGCAGGACAGATTCCGGGGAGCTGTTTTTT; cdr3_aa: CASRTDSGELFF
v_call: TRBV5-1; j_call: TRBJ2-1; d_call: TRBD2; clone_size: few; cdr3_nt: TGCGCCAGCAGCTTGGAGGGGACTAGCAATGAGCAGTTCTTC; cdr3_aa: CASSLEGTSNEQFF
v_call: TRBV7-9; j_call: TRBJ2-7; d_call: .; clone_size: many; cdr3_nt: TGTGCCAGCAGCTCTGAAGGGCGGGGAACCTACGAGCAGTACTTC; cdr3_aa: CASSSEGRGTYEQYF
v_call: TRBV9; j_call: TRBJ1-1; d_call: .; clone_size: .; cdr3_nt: TGTGCCAGCAGCGCCGAAGGGACTGAAGCTTTCTTT; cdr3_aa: CASSAEGTEAFF
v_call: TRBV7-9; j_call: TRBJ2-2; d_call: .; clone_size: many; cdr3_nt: TGTGCCAGCAGCTTAGGCCGTGCGTCGGGCGGGGAGCTGTTTTTT; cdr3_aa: CASSLGRASGGELFF
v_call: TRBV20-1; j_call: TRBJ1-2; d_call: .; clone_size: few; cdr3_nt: TGCAGTGCTAGTTCCTTGGGACAAGGCTATGGCTACACCTTC; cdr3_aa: CSASSLGQGYGYTF